The text below deals with one TCR beta chain. Its antigen is unidentified. RNA, once extracted, was reverse transcribed into cDNA for use as the sequencing template. The protocol was immunoSEQ multiplex PCR, while the TCRdb copy is restricted to in-frame clones and leaves out a portion. Here the sample spans some 190,000 clones, about 51% being singletons. The treatment is: oral pan-JAK inhibitor, 5-10 mg twice daily. There are 13 residues in the CDR3. Losses at the gene ends were 6 bases for V and 7 bases for J; bases not matched to a gene: 6. Germline V gene sequence: CDR1 GTSNPN, CDR2 SVGIG (reference sequence). This sample was included in a study of CD8+ T cells in alopecia areata. Study summary: It was oral tofacitinib, at 5 to 10 mg twice daily, that treated patients received. A 6-month period off drug followed tofacitinib, which lasted 6 to 18 months. Broader study findings: Many expanded lesional clones persisted in scalp and blood during tofacitinib treatment.

This sample comprised CD8+ T cells sorted from blood, obtained between weeks 51 and 52, from a patient treated with tofacitinib. The chain couples TRBV30 to TRBJ1-4; 9 positions agree with TRBD1. The clonotype was recovered from a human donor with alopecia areata. DNA of the CDR3: TGTGCCTGCCTTGACAGGGGGGGTGAAAAACTGTTTTTT. Translation gives CACLDRGGEKLFF.